This is a list of T cell receptor beta chains from one sample in a study of response to subunit inactivated influenza vaccine. TCRdb reanalysed the RT-PCR reads using MiXCR and keeps one entry per CDR3 protein. Seen here are roughly 670,000 distinct CDR3 sequences, approximately 15% observed once, and the top ten hold 7.6%. The sequencing here drew on PBMCs from blood, taken 14 to 15 days before vaccination. Receptor source: a man in his fifties who received an inactivated influenza vaccine. Both conserved end residues are part of each CDR3. D genes are given only for firm matches. Some rows mark clone size as missing; the rest say once, few, many or name a class of expanded clone.

>.|TRBJ2-5|TRBV4-2|.
TGTGCCAGCAGCCCAGTAGGGGGGGCTTCTGAGACCCAGTACTTC
CASSPVGGASETQYF
>.|TRBJ2-1|TRBV3-1|many
TGTGCCAGCAGCCAAGTCGGAGGTTACAATGAGCAGTTCTTC
CASSQVGGYNEQFF
>.|TRBJ2-3|TRBV5-1|.
TGCGCCAGCAGCGCCAGAGAGACAGATACGCAGTATTTT
CASSARETDTQYF
>.|TRBJ2-4|TRBV6-2/TRBV6-3|.
TGTGCCAGCAGTTTTGACGGGGGGCTAGCCAAAAACATTCAGTACTTC
CASSFDGGLAKNIQYF
>TRBD2|TRBJ2-2|TRBV10-3|.
TGTGCCATCACTGATGGACTAGCGGGAGGTAACACCGGGGAGCTGTTTTTT
CAITDGLAGGNTGELFF
>.|TRBJ1-5|TRBV28|many
TGTGCCAGCAGTTTGGGAGATCTGTATAGCAATCAGCCCCAGCATTTT
CASSLGDLYSNQPQHF
>.|TRBJ2-2|TRBV12-3/TRBV12-4|many
TGTGCCAGCAGCTCCCGGAGGGAGAACACCGGGGAGCTGTTTTTT
CASSSRRENTGELFF
>.|TRBJ1-5|TRBV20-1|few
TGCAGTGCTAGTTTGGGGGACAATCAGCCCCAGCATTTT
CSASLGDNQPQHF
>.|TRBJ2-5|TRBV5-5|.
TGTGCCAGCAGCTTGGAAGGATGGGGAGAGACCCAGTACTTC
CASSLEGWGETQYF
>.|TRBJ1-2|TRBV10-2|.
TGCGCCAGCAGTCAGGGGCGCGTCTATGGCTACACCTTC
CASSQGRVYGYTF
>.|TRBJ2-7|TRBV20-1|few
TGCAGTGCCTACGTGACCGGACTGGGAGACGAGCAGTACTTC
CSAYVTGLGDEQYF
>.|TRBJ2-1|TRBV10-2|few
TGCGCCAGCAGTGACCTCGAGACTAAAGACTACAATGAGCAGTTCTTC
CASSDLETKDYNEQFF
>.|TRBJ1-5|TRBV7-2|few
TGTGCCAGCAGCTTAGTAGGGGCAGGGCTTCTCCCCCAGCATTTT
CASSLVGAGLLPQHF
>TRBD2|TRBJ2-5|TRBV6-1|.
TGTGCCAGCAGTGAAGGGACTAGCGGGAAATTGGAGACCCAGTACTTC
CASSEGTSGKLETQYF
>.|TRBJ2-1|TRBV2|few
TGTGCCAGCAGTGTACGTCGGCAGGGCCCAAATGAGCAGTTCTTC
CASSVRRQGPNEQFF
>TRBD1|TRBJ2-1|TRBV5-1|few
TGCGCCAGCAGCCCTGACAGGGGCAACTACAATGAGCAGTTCTTC
CASSPDRGNYNEQFF
>.|TRBJ1-4|TRBV28|.
TGTGCCAGCAGTCAAGAGCGGAGAAATGAAAAACTGTTTTTT
CASSQERRNEKLFF
>.|TRBJ1-1|TRBV28|few
TGTGCCACCACGGACGGATTAAACACTGAAGCTTTCTTT
CATTDGLNTEAFF
>TRBD1|TRBJ2-3|TRBV12-3/TRBV12-4|.
TGTGCCAGCAGTTTCCCCCCGGGACAGGGGGCAGATACGCAGTATTTT
CASSFPPGQGADTQYF
>TRBD2|TRBJ2-1|TRBV3-1|.
TGTGCCAGCAGCCCCCTGGCGGGGGGGGGTCGCAATGAGCAGTTCTTC
CASSPLAGGGRNEQFF
>.|TRBJ2-4|TRBV5-1|.
TGCGCCAGCAGCCCGCTTGGGGGGGCCAAAAACATTCAGTACTTC
CASSPLGGAKNIQYF
>.|TRBJ2-5|TRBV7-9|few
TGTGCCAGCAGGTTAGGACAGCAAGAGACCCAGTACTTC
CASRLGQQETQYF
>.|TRBJ2-7|TRBV12-3/TRBV12-4|few
TGTGCCAGCAGTAGCCGACAGGCCCCTCGAGAGCAGTACTTC
CASSSRQAPREQYF
>TRBD1|TRBJ2-7|TRBV27|few
TGTGCCAGCAGCAGAAAACTACCCGGGACAGGGTCCCACGAGCAGTACTTC
CASSRKLPGTGSHEQYF
>.|TRBJ1-2|TRBV7-9|.
TGTGCCAGCAGCTTTCGGGCACCATATGGCTACACCTTC
CASSFRAPYGYTF
>.|TRBJ1-1|TRBV6-1|.
TGTGCCAGCAGTGGACAATTGGACACTGAAGCTTTCTTT
CASSGQLDTEAFF
>.|TRBJ1-6|TRBV20-1|.
TGCAGTGCCGAGAGAAGCGCGAATTCACCCCTCCACTTT
CSAERSANSPLHF
>.|TRBJ2-7|TRBV15|few
TGTGCCACCAGCATAGGCGGGGGCGGTTCCTACGAGCAGTACTTC
CATSIGGGGSYEQYF
>.|TRBJ2-3|TRBV7-8|.
TGTGCCAGCAGCTTAGAGTTAGGTAGCACAGATACGCAGTATTTT
CASSLELGSTDTQYF
>TRBD1|TRBJ2-7|TRBV6-5|few
TGTGCCAGCAGTTACTCGATATCGGGACAGGGTGAGCAGTACTTC
CASSYSISGQGEQYF
>.|TRBJ1-2|TRBV5-5|few
TGTGCCAGCAGCTTGGCCTCACTAAGTAACTATGGCTACACCTTC
CASSLASLSNYGYTF
>TRBD2|TRBJ2-1|TRBV5-1|many
TGCGCCAGCAGCTTGGGCGGGACTACTTACAATGAGCAGTTCTTC
CASSLGGTTYNEQFF
>.|TRBJ2-1|TRBV24-1|.
TGTGCCACCCGGGGGGCCGGAGAGCAGTTCTTC
CATRGAGEQFF
>TRBD1|TRBJ2-7|TRBV10-3|.
TGTGCCATCAGTGATTCCTCGGGAACAGGGGGTTTC
CAISDSSGTGGF
>TRBD1|TRBJ2-7|TRBV12-3/TRBV12-4|.
TGTGCCAGCAGTTCCAGATCGGATCGACAGGGATTCTTCTACGAGCAGTACTTC
CASSSRSDRQGFFYEQYF
>.|TRBJ1-1|TRBV6-1|.
TGTGCCAGCAGTGAAATCGCAGGGGTCACTGAAGCTTTCTTT
CASSEIAGVTEAFF
>TRBD2|TRBJ2-3|TRBV4-3|.
TGCGCCAGCAGCCAATCGGCTGGAGCTAGCGGGAGGCGCACAGATACGCAGTATTTT
CASSQSAGASGRRTDTQYF
>TRBD2|TRBJ2-1|TRBV5-1|.
TGCGCCAGCAGCTCCGGGACTAGCGGAATTAATGAGCAGTTCTTC
CASSSGTSGINEQFF
>TRBD2|TRBJ2-1|TRBV12-3/TRBV12-4|few
TGTGCCAGCAGTCAGGTTCCTAGCGGGAGTTTCATTAATGAGCAGTTCTTC
CASSQVPSGSFINEQFF
>TRBD2|TRBJ2-7|TRBV7-6|.
TGTGCCAGCAGCTCCAGACCCGGGACTAGCGGAAAGGAGCAGTACTTC
CASSSRPGTSGKEQYF
>.|TRBJ1-1|TRBV7-8|.
TGTGCCAGCAGCCATTATACAATGAACACTGAAGCTTTCTTT
CASSHYTMNTEAFF
>TRBD1|TRBJ2-7|TRBV5-1|few
TGCGCCAGCAGCTTGGCCGGGGACAGGGCGTACGAGCAGTACTTC
CASSLAGDRAYEQYF
>TRBD2|TRBJ2-1|TRBV9|.
TGTGCCAGCAGCGTAGAGGGAGGGCCTTCCTACAATGAGCAGTTCTTC
CASSVEGGPSYNEQFF
>TRBD2|TRBJ2-7|TRBV10-3|few
TGTGCCATCAGTCCCCGAAACGCGGGAGGGCCCTACGAGCAGTACTTC
CAISPRNAGGPYEQYF
>.|TRBJ2-7|TRBV29-1|few
TGCAGCGTTGAGGTGGGGTACGGCCACGAGCAGTACTTC
CSVEVGYGHEQYF
>.|TRBJ2-2|TRBV29-1|.
TGCAGCGTTCTCCGAATAAGGGGGAACACCGGGGAGCTGTTTTTT
CSVLRIRGNTGELFF
>.|TRBJ2-3|TRBV7-2|few
TGTGCCAGCAGCTCCACTATCACAGATACGCAGTATTTT
CASSSTITDTQYF
>.|TRBJ2-3|TRBV7-2|few
TGTGCCAGCAGCGGGTTAGGGGCTAGCACAGATACGCAGTATTTT
CASSGLGASTDTQYF
>TRBD2|TRBJ2-1|TRBV5-1|.
TGCGCCAGCAGCTTCTCCGGGACTAGCATCCATGAGCAGTTCTTC
CASSFSGTSIHEQFF
>TRBD1|TRBJ2-1|TRBV5-1|.
TGCGCCAGCAGCTTCGGACAGGGTGAGCAGTTCTTC
CASSFGQGEQFF
>.|TRBJ1-1|TRBV12-3/TRBV12-4|few
TGTGCCAGCAGTTTAAGGACAGCAAAAGCTTTCTTT
CASSLRTAKAFF
>.|TRBJ2-1|TRBV6-2/TRBV6-3|few
TGTGCCAGCAGTTACTCCCCAGGGGTTCAGTTCTTC
CASSYSPGVQFF
>TRBD2|TRBJ2-1|TRBV9|.
TGTGCCAGCAGCCAGAGCGGGAGTGATAAATACAAAGAGCAGTTCTTC
CASSQSGSDKYKEQFF
>TRBD1|TRBJ2-1|TRBV5-4|few
TGTGCCAGCAATACCGGGACAGGGACCTACAATGAGCAGTTCTTC
CASNTGTGTYNEQFF